Shown below are 18 T cell receptor beta chains from a single sample sequenced in a study of OX40 agonist ivuxolimab in advanced cancers. Sequenced by immunoSEQ multiplex PCR; TCRdb stores in-frame clones only, minus some. The data show roughly 56,000 clones, 75% to 90% seen once. The specimen was CD4+ or CD8+ T cells sorted from blood, collected in a trial of the OX40 agonist ivuxolimab. The receptors come from an adult with an advanced solid tumor such as melanoma, head and neck, liver or kidney cancer.

This clone was detected once. The V gene is TRBV4-3, the J gene TRBJ2-2; unclear D gene. Between the trimmed V and J ends, which lost 0 bases and 6 bases, there was a span of 14 bases. The germline gives CDR1 LGHNA, CDR2 YSLEER. The CDR3 covers 16 residues. The CDR3 sequence: CASSQDPPPGPGELFF. CDR3 nucleotides: TGCGCCAGCAGCCAAGACCCCCCTCCGGGTCCCGGGGAGCTGTTTTTT.

This chain connects TRBV6-5 to TRBJ2-7; TRBD1 aligns across 7 bases. This CDR3 comprises 13 residues. The V gene's germline CDR1 is MNHEY and CDR2 SVGAGI. V trimming: 6 bases; J trimming: 1 base; junction bases outside the gene matches: 3. CDR3 DNA: TGTGCCAGCAGCTCGGGACAGTCCTACGAGCAGTACTTC. Translation: CASSSGQSYEQYF.

This chain uses TRBV4-2 with TRBJ2-2, with D possibly matching TRBD2 (6 bases). The CDR3 is made up of 13 amino acids. Germline V gene data show CDR1 as LGHNA and CDR2 as YNFKEQ. V dropped 4 bases and J dropped 6 bases, with 9 bases sitting between them. In DNA form, the CDR3 reads TGTGCCAGCAGCCGTACGGGGGCCGGGGAGCTGTTTTTT. Translated, it gives CASSRTGAGELFF.

The gene calls are TRBV11-2 and TRBJ2-7; D unresolved. The CDR3 contains 12 residues. Trimming took 1 base from V and 5 from J, leaving 6 bases between them. CDR1 SGHAT and CDR2 FQNNGV come from the germline V gene. The CDR3 bases are TGTGCCAGCAGCTTAGGGAGCCACGAGCAGTACTTC. Encoded protein: CASSLGSHEQYF.

This chain uses TRBV28 with TRBJ2-5; D ambiguous. This CDR3 comprises 11 residues. V was cut by 9 bases and J by 5 bases, with 10 bases left in between. Germline loops: CDR1 MDHEN, CDR2 SYDVKM. This CDR3 is CASVTDETQYF. The CDR3 coding sequence is TGTGCCAGTGTTACCGATGAGACCCAGTACTTC.

This clone appeared a single time. V gene TRBV4-3 combines with J gene TRBJ2-7, with 10 bases that match TRBD1. CDR3 length: 17 residues. In germline, CDR1 is LGHNA, CDR2 YSLEER. Trimming took 0 bases from V and 1 from J; bases not matched to a gene: 6. Here the CDR3 reads CASSQDRPGQGSYEQYF. The CDR3 DNA follows: TGCGCCAGCAGCCAAGATCGACCGGGACAGGGGTCCTACGAGCAGTACTTC.

This clone was observed a single time. The V call is TRBV7-9, the J call TRBJ2-7; D is tentatively TRBD1 or TRBD2 (6 bases each). This CDR3 region has 15 residues. The V gene lost 1 base and the J gene lost 7 bases, with 17 bases spanning the gap. Germline values: CDR1 SEHNR, CDR2 FQNEAQ (reference sequence). This CDR3 is CASSLVQGGHREQYF. The CDR3 region has the DNA TGTGCCAGCAGCTTAGTACAGGGAGGACATCGAGAGCAGTACTTC. Based on the CDR3 plus reference TRBV7-9 and TRBJ2-7, the full variable domain is DTGVSQNPRHKITKRGQNVTFRCDPISEHNRLYWYRQTLGQGPEFLTYFQNEAQLEKSRLLSDRFSAERPKGSFSTLEIQRTEQGDSAMYLCASSLVQGGHREQYFGPGTRLTVT.

The chain joins TRBV11-2 to TRBJ2-7, with D maybe TRBD1 (6 bases). V was pared by 2 bases and J by 8 bases, with 25 bases between. Germline values: CDR1 SGHAT, CDR2 FQNNGV. The CDR3 runs 17 residues. The DNA of the CDR3 is TGTGCCAGCAGCTTACCAACATCGGGACATGTGGATCTAAAGCAGTACTTC. This translates into CASSLPTSGHVDLKQYF.

The V and J genes are TRBV27 and TRBJ2-1; possible D gene TRBD2, 5 bases. Between the trimmed V and J ends, which lost 4 bases and 3 bases, there was a span of 10 bases. The length of the CDR3 is 14 residues. CDR1 is MNHEY, CDR2 SMNVEV, per germline (reference sequence). CDR3 region: CASSYAGNYNEQFF. The DNA of the CDR3 is TGTGCCAGCAGTTACGCGGGCAACTACAATGAGCAGTTCTTC.

The V call is TRBV13, the J call TRBJ2-7; TRBD2 agrees at 8 bases. CDR1 and CDR2 (germline): PRHDT, FYEKMQ (reference sequence). The V segment lost 1 base and the J segment 2 bases; nucleotides outside the gene matches: 1. The CDR3 is 14 residues long. The CDR3 nucleotides read TGTGCCAGCAGCTTAGCGGGACTAGCCTACGAGCAGTACTTC. Protein product: CASSLAGLAYEQYF. Complete variable domain (other parts from reference TRBV13 and TRBJ2-7): AAGVIQSPRHLIKEKRETATLKCYPIPRHDTVYWYQQGPGQDPQFLISFYEKMQSDKGSIPDRFSAQQFSDYHSELNMSSLELGDSALYFCASSLAGLAYEQYFGPGTRLTVT.

The CDR3 here is CASSYSKRDYGYTF. The DNA for the CDR3 is TGTGCCAGCAGTTACTCGAAGCGGGACTATGGCTACACCTTC. The rearrangement joins TRBV6-5 to TRBJ1-2; D unclear. CDR3 size: 14 residues. Germline V gene lookup returns CDR1 MNHEY and CDR2 SVGAGI. Trimming took off 0 bases at V and 3 bases at J, with 8 bases between the two ends.

The chain links TRBV11-2 to TRBJ2-1; 10 positions match TRBD2. The CDR3 spans 16 residues. Germline CDR1 SGHAT, CDR2 FQNNGV. Trimming at V came to 1 base and at J to 9 bases, leaving 9 bases not matched to a gene. The CDR3 loop reads CASSLVGRAGGGEQFF. The CDR3 bases are TGTGCCAGCAGCTTAGTAGGACGAGCGGGAGGGGGTGAGCAGTTCTTC.

This clone occurred once. The J gene is TRBJ1-5, the V gene TRBV7-2; D is unresolved. V was clipped by 5 bases and J by 0 bases, with 11 bases between them. Germline V gene sequence: CDR1 SGHTA, CDR2 FQGNSA. The CDR3 is 15 residues long. CDR3 sequence (DNA): TGTGCCAGCAGCCCAGGCGTCCATAGCAATCAGCCCCAGCATTTT. This gives the protein CASSPGVHSNQPQHF.

This clone appeared once. The DNA of the CDR3 is TGTGCCAGCAGTTTACTCAGGGGACAGCCCCAGCATTTT. Its translation is CASSLLRGQPQHF. The J gene is TRBJ1-5, the V gene TRBV28, with a possible D match to TRBD1 (6 bases). V lost 2 bases and J 7 bases, leaving 9 bases between the germline ends. The CDR3 runs to 13 residues. Per the germline V gene, CDR1 is MDHEN and CDR2 is SYDVKM.

This clone was observed once. This sequence joins TRBV7-9 and TRBJ1-1; 7 bases map to TRBD1. Germline loops: CDR1 SEHNR, CDR2 FQNEAQ (reference sequence). The CDR3 has 14 amino acids. V gave up 2 bases and J gave up 4 bases; unmatched junction bases: 4. CDR3 in amino acids: CASSLQQGTTEAFF. CDR3 bases: TGTGCCAGCAGCTTACAACAGGGGACCACTGAAGCTTTCTTT.

The rearrangement joins TRBV4-3 to TRBJ2-7; 14 bases fit TRBD2. Germline V gene lookup returns CDR1 LGHNA and CDR2 YSLEER. The CDR3 spans 17 residues. Germline trimming cut 4 bases from V and 1 base from J; bases unmatched to any gene: 6. Here the CDR3 reads CASSPGLAGEVSYEQYF. In DNA, the CDR3 is TGCGCCAGCAGCCCGGGACTAGCGGGAGAGGTTTCCTACGAGCAGTACTTC.

The chain links TRBV9 to TRBJ2-1; no definite D call. Germline lookup yields CDR1 SGDLS and CDR2 YYNGEE. The CDR3 runs to 16 residues. The germline V and J ends were trimmed by 0 bases and 4 bases, with 14 bases remaining between them. This CDR3 reads CASSVELQQQYNEQFF. The CDR3 nucleotides read TGTGCCAGCAGCGTAGAGTTGCAGCAGCAATACAATGAGCAGTTCTTC. Using reference TRBV9 and TRBJ2-1 for the parts outside the CDR3, the full variable domain is DSGVTQTPKHLITATGQRVTLRCSPRSGDLSVYWYQQSLDQGLQFLIQYYNGEERAKGNILERFSAQQFPDLHSELNLSSLELGDSALYFCASSVELQQQYNEQFFGPGTRLTVL.

CDR3 sequence reads: CASSLRQYGYTF. In DNA form, the CDR3 reads TGTGCCAGCAGCTTGCGACAGTATGGCTACACCTTC. This chain uses TRBV7-9 with TRBJ1-2, with D tentatively TRBD1 (5 bases). Trimming left V 3 bases short and J 5 bases short, with 7 bases between. CDR3 length equals 12 residues. Looked up from germline, CDR1 is SEHNR and CDR2 is FQNEAQ (reference sequence).